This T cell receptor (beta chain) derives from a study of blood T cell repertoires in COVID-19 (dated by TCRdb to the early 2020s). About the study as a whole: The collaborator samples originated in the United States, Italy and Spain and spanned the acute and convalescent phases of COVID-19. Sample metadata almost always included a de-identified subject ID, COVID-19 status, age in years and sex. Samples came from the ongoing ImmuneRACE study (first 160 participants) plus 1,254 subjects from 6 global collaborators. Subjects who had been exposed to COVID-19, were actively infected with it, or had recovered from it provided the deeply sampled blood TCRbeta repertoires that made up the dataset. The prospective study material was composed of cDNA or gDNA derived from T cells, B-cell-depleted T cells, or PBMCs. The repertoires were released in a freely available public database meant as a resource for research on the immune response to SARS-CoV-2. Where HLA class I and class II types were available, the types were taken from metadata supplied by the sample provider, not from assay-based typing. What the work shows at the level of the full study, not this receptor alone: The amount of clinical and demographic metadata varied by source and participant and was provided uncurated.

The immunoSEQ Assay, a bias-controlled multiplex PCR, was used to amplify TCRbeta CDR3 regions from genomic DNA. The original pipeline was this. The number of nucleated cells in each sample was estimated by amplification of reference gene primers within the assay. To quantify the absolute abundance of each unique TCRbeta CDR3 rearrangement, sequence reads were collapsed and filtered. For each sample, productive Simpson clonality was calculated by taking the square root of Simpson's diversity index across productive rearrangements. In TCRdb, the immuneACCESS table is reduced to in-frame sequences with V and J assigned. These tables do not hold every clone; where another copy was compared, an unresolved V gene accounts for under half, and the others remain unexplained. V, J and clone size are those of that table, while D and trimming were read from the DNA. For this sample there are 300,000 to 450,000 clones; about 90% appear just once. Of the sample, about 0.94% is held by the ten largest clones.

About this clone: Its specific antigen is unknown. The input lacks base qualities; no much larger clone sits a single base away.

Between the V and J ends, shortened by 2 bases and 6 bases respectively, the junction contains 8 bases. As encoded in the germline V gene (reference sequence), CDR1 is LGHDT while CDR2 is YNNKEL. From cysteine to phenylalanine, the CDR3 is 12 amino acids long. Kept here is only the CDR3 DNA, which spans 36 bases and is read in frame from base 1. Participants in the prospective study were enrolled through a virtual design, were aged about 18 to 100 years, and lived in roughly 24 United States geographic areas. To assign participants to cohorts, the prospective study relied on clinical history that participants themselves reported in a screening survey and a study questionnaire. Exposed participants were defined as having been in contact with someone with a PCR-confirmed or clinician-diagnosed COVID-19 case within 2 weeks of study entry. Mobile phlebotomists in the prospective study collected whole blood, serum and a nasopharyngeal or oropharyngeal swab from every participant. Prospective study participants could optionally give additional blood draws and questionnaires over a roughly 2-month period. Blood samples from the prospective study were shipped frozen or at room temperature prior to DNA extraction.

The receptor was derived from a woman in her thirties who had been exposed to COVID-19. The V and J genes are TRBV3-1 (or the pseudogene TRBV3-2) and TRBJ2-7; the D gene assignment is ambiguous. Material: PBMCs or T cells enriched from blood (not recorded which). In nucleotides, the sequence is TGTGCCAGCAGCCAACTTTTTCTCGAGCAGTACTTC. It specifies CASSQLFLEQYF.